Listed below are T cell receptor beta chains from one sample, sequenced in a study of molecular identifiers for immune sequencing clone quantification. A single record per CDR3 protein comes from TCRdb applying MiXCR to the PCR reads. The table records just over 40,000 distinct CDR3 sequences, roughly 24% of them present only once. Source material: naive CD8+ T cells from blood, with Jurkat cell RNA spiked in. The receptors derive from a human donor in good health. Some libraries in this study had Jurkat cell RNA spiked in. CDR3s include the opening cysteine and the closing phenylalanine or tryptophan. Fields, in order: clone size, D gene, J gene, CDR3 length, V gene, CDR3 DNA, CDR3 protein. A D gene is named only where the DNA matches it firmly. Size tells how often a clone was seen (once, few, many) or the class of an expanded clone, and some rows leave it out.

abundance: NA
d_gene: NA
j_gene: TRBJ2-3
len: 17
v_gene: TRBV4-3
CDR3nt: TGCGCCAGCAGCCAAGACCTGCAGGGGATCTTATCAGATACGCAGTATTTT
CDR3aa: CASSQDLQGILSDTQYF

abundance: few
d_gene: NA
j_gene: TRBJ1-1
len: 11
v_gene: TRBV20-1
CDR3nt: TGCAGTGCTAGGGTTGCAGGGGAAGCTTTCTTT
CDR3aa: CSARVAGEAFF

abundance: once
d_gene: NA
j_gene: TRBJ2-5
len: 13
v_gene: TRBV7-9
CDR3nt: TGTGCCAGTAGCACACTAGACAGAGAGACCCAGTACTTC
CDR3aa: CASSTLDRETQYF

abundance: NA
d_gene: TRBD1
j_gene: TRBJ1-6
len: 16
v_gene: TRBV7-2
CDR3nt: TGTGCCCGCAGACCAGGGGGTAGCTCCTATAATTCCCCCCTCCACTTT
CDR3aa: CARRPGGSSYNSPLHF

abundance: few
d_gene: NA
j_gene: TRBJ2-1
len: 18
v_gene: TRBV14
CDR3nt: TGTGCCAGCAGCCCGAGCCTTGGCGGCCCTGGACCATACAATGAGCAGTTCTTC
CDR3aa: CASSPSLGGPGPYNEQFF

abundance: many
d_gene: NA
j_gene: TRBJ1-2
len: 16
v_gene: TRBV7-9
CDR3nt: TGTGCCAGCAGCTTAGCGATAACGGGGGCTGTCTATGGCTACACCTTC
CDR3aa: CASSLAITGAVYGYTF

abundance: NA
d_gene: NA
j_gene: TRBJ2-7
len: 11
v_gene: TRBV6-5
CDR3nt: TGTGCCAGCACCGGGAGTTACGAGCAGTACTTC
CDR3aa: CASTGSYEQYF

abundance: many
d_gene: NA
j_gene: TRBJ2-4
len: 11
v_gene: TRBV9
CDR3nt: TGTGCCAGCGGGGAAACAAACATTCAGTACTTC
CDR3aa: CASGETNIQYF

abundance: few
d_gene: NA
j_gene: TRBJ1-5
len: 13
v_gene: TRBV6-6
CDR3nt: TGTGCCAGCAGCGCCGAATCTTATCAGCCCCAGCATTTT
CDR3aa: CASSAESYQPQHF

abundance: NA
d_gene: NA
j_gene: TRBJ2-3
len: 15
v_gene: TRBV20-1
CDR3nt: TGCAGTGCTAGTCTCATCGGGGTACGCACAGATACGCAGTATTTT
CDR3aa: CSASLIGVRTDTQYF

abundance: once
d_gene: NA
j_gene: TRBJ2-7
len: 13
v_gene: TRBV5-1
CDR3nt: TGCGCCAGCAGCCGGGACTTCTCCTACGAGGAGTACTTC
CDR3aa: CASSRDFSYEEYF

abundance: many
d_gene: NA
j_gene: TRBJ1-1
len: 15
v_gene: TRBV9
CDR3nt: TGTGCCAGCAGCGTAGCCCCAGGGGCTGACACTGAAGCTTTCTTT
CDR3aa: CASSVAPGADTEAFF

abundance: many
d_gene: NA
j_gene: TRBJ1-1
len: 15
v_gene: TRBV6-5
CDR3nt: TGTGCCAGCAGTTACTCTTTTGCCAGCAGAACTGAAGCTTTCTTT
CDR3aa: CASSYSFASRTEAFF

abundance: many
d_gene: NA
j_gene: TRBJ1-1
len: 14
v_gene: TRBV4-3
CDR3nt: TGCGCCAGCAGCCTAGGAGACCGAGAAACTGAAGCTTTCTTT
CDR3aa: CASSLGDRETEAFF

abundance: NA
d_gene: NA
j_gene: TRBJ1-4
len: 16
v_gene: TRBV27
CDR3nt: TGTGCCAGCAGTCCCATTGAGGTCGGGGGGCCTGAAAAACTGTTTTTT
CDR3aa: CASSPIEVGGPEKLFF

abundance: once
d_gene: NA
j_gene: TRBJ2-3
len: 13
v_gene: TRBV19
CDR3nt: TGTGCCAGTGTTAGCAAGAGGGCAGATACGCAGTATTTT
CDR3aa: CASVSKRADTQYF

abundance: many
d_gene: NA
j_gene: TRBJ2-5
len: 14
v_gene: TRBV13
CDR3nt: TGTGCCAGCAGCCTGGCGACGAGGTGGGAGACCCAGTACTTC
CDR3aa: CASSLATRWETQYF

abundance: many
d_gene: TRBD2
j_gene: TRBJ2-3
len: 16
v_gene: TRBV4-3
CDR3nt: TGCGCCAGCAGCCAGCGACTAGCGGGGCGCACAGATACGCAGTATTTT
CDR3aa: CASSQRLAGRTDTQYF

abundance: NA
d_gene: NA
j_gene: TRBJ2-3
len: 15
v_gene: TRBV19
CDR3nt: TGTGCCAGTAGTATCTTCAGTTTGAACACAGATACGCAGTACTTT
CDR3aa: CASSIFSLNTDTQYF

abundance: few
d_gene: TRBD2
j_gene: TRBJ2-1
len: 14
v_gene: TRBV27
CDR3nt: TGTGCCAGCAGTTCGGGACTAGTGTACAATGAGCAGTTCTTC
CDR3aa: CASSSGLVYNEQFF

abundance: few
d_gene: NA
j_gene: TRBJ2-5
len: 16
v_gene: TRBV13
CDR3nt: TGTGCCAGCAGCCCGGATAAAGGAGGGCTAGCGTTGACCCAGTACTTC
CDR3aa: CASSPDKGGLALTQYF

abundance: many
d_gene: TRBD1
j_gene: TRBJ2-3
len: 16
v_gene: TRBV19
CDR3nt: TGTGCCAGTAGTCCTCGGGACAGGGTTTATCAGGATACGCAGTATTTT
CDR3aa: CASSPRDRVYQDTQYF

abundance: NA
d_gene: NA
j_gene: TRBJ2-3
len: 15
v_gene: TRBV4-1
CDR3nt: TGCACCAGCTGCCGGTCCGGGGCTGGCACAGATACGCAGTCTTTT
CDR3aa: CTSCRSGAGTDTQSF

abundance: few
d_gene: TRBD1
j_gene: TRBJ2-1
len: 15
v_gene: TRBV7-9
CDR3nt: TGTGCCAGCAGCCAACCTACCGGGACAGGGGATGAGCAGTTCTTC
CDR3aa: CASSQPTGTGDEQFF

abundance: NA
d_gene: NA
j_gene: TRBJ2-3
len: 18
v_gene: TRBV15
CDR3nt: TGTGCCACCAGCAGTTATGGCACGGTGGCTAGCGAGCCAGATACGCAGTATTTT
CDR3aa: CATSSYGTVASEPDTQYF

abundance: many
d_gene: TRBD1
j_gene: TRBJ1-1
len: 22
v_gene: TRBV4-1
CDR3nt: TGCGCCAGCAGCCAAGATTGGCCGAAGATGGGGTCTGGGACAGGGACGGGAGATGAAGCTTTCTTT
CDR3aa: CASSQDWPKMGSGTGTGDEAFF

abundance: many
d_gene: TRBD1
j_gene: TRBJ1-1
len: 16
v_gene: TRBV29-1
CDR3nt: TGCAGCGTTGGACAGGGGGCGCCTGGATGGAACACTGAAGCTTTCTTT
CDR3aa: CSVGQGAPGWNTEAFF

abundance: many
d_gene: TRBD1
j_gene: TRBJ2-7
len: 14
v_gene: TRBV4-1
CDR3nt: TGCGCCAGCAGCCAAGAGGGACAGTCCTACGAGCAGTACTTC
CDR3aa: CASSQEGQSYEQYF

abundance: many
d_gene: TRBD1
j_gene: TRBJ2-5
len: 15
v_gene: TRBV5-1
CDR3nt: TGCGCCAGCAGACCGACAGGGGGCGCGTATGAGACCCAGTACTTC
CDR3aa: CASRPTGGAYETQYF

abundance: NA
d_gene: NA
j_gene: TRBJ2-1
len: 14
v_gene: TRBV4-1
CDR3nt: TGCGCCAGCAGAAACGGTGAAGGGGGCAATGAGCAGTTCTTC
CDR3aa: CASRNGEGGNEQFF

abundance: many
d_gene: NA
j_gene: TRBJ2-3
len: 17
v_gene: TRBV28
CDR3nt: TGTGCCAGCAGTCTCCACCGGGGGACAGCCGTCGCGAGTACGCAGTATTTT
CDR3aa: CASSLHRGTAVASTQYF